The 16 T cell receptor beta chains below were found in one sample sequenced in a study of preoperative IRX-2 immunotherapy in early breast cancer. As to treatment: preoperative locoregional IRX-2 cytokine immunotherapy. Only in-frame clones appear in the TCRdb table, and some are missing; sequencing was by immunoSEQ multiplex PCR. The sample records 28,000 or so clones, almost 90% being singletons. Sampling was carried out from a patient treated with IRX-2 immunotherapy. These receptors were obtained from a human donor with breast cancer.

This clone was found once. The rearrangement uses TRBV5-1 and TRBJ2-3; unclear D gene. This CDR3 has 15 residues. Trimming cost V 7 bases and J 1 base, with 16 bases left between them. Per germline, CDR1 SGHRS and CDR2 YFSETQ. This chain's CDR3 is CASRRMHAGTDTQYF. The CDR3 coding sequence is TGCGCCAGCCGACGCATGCACGCCGGCACAGATACGCAGTATTTT.

The rearrangement uses TRBV10-3 and TRBJ1-2; D gene ambiguous. Trimming shortened V by 6 bases and J by 8 bases, and 10 bases separated the two germline ends. The CDR3 has 11 amino acids. Germline loops: CDR1 ENHRY, CDR2 SYGVKD. The CDR3 reads CAIRDSVGYTF. CDR3 DNA: TGTGCCATCAGGGACTCCGTGGGCTACACCTTC.

This chain uses TRBV6-5 with TRBJ1-1; perhaps TRBD1 as D (5 bases). The germline CDR1 and CDR2 sequences are MNHEY and SVGAGI. V was trimmed by 4 bases and J by 6 bases, leaving 15 bases between them. This CDR3 spans 14 amino acids. DNA of the CDR3: TGTGCCAGCAGTTCGGGACCGGCGACCTCTGAAGCTTTCTTT. This codes for CASSSGPATSEAFF.

The chain links TRBV7-2 to TRBJ2-6, with 8 bases lining up with TRBD1. The CDR3 totals 18 residues. The V segment lost 3 bases and the J segment 0 bases; nucleotides outside the gene matches: 7. Germline V gene data show CDR1 as SGHTA and CDR2 as FQGNSA. The CDR3, as DNA: TGTGCCAGCAGCTTGGCCGGGACAGGTGTCTCTGGGGCCAACGTCCTGACTTTC. As protein: CASSLAGTGVSGANVLTF.

The genes are TRBV7-2 and TRBJ1-5; maybe TRBD1 (6 bases). Germline V gives CDR1 SGHTA, CDR2 FQGNSA. The CDR3 length is 15 residues. Trimming took off 1 base at V and 3 bases at J, with 10 bases between the two ends. Written as DNA, the CDR3 is TGTGCCAGCAGCTTAGTTGGGGGCATCAATCAGCCCCAGCATTTT. Encoded protein: CASSLVGGINQPQHF.

The V gene is TRBV7-2, the J gene TRBJ1-1; D is unclear. The CDR3 covers 15 residues. V shed 2 bases and J shed 2 bases, with 12 bases lying between them. Germline V gene data show CDR1 as SGHTA and CDR2 as FQGNSA. The chain's CDR3 is CASSLLPGLNTEAFF. The CDR3 DNA reads TGTGCCAGCAGCTTACTTCCGGGTTTAAACACTGAAGCTTTCTTT.

The chain couples TRBV5-6 to TRBJ2-4; 8 nucleotides line up with TRBD1. Per the germline V gene, CDR1 is SGHDT and CDR2 is YYEEEE. The J segment lost 3 bases and the V segment lost 4 bases, leaving 6 bases of the junction unmatched. This CDR3 region has 15 residues. This chain's CDR3 is CASSPGGAGKNIQYF. The CDR3 DNA sequence: TGTGCCAGCAGCCCAGGGGGCGCAGGCAAAAACATTCAGTACTTC.

This clone has only one observation. The CDR3 loop is CASSLGRTNSPLHF. The CDR3 coding sequence is TGTGCCAGCAGCTTGGGTCGAACCAATTCACCCCTCCACTTT. This chain connects TRBV5-4 to TRBJ1-6; D is uncertain. Germline V gene sequence: CDR1 SGHNT, CDR2 YYREEE (reference sequence). V gave up 0 bases and J gave up 7 bases, with 8 bases separating them. The CDR3 consists of 14 residues.

V is TRBV7-9 and J is TRBJ2-3, with 8 bases identical to TRBD1. Trimming cost V 5 bases and J 6 bases; bases outside gene matches: 1. The CDR3 sequence is 12 residues long. Germline lookup yields CDR1 SEHNR and CDR2 FQNEAQ (reference sequence). The CDR3 protein is CASSNRGDTQYF. DNA of the CDR3: TGTGCCAGCAGCAACAGGGGGGATACGCAGTATTTT.

V is TRBV10-3 and J is TRBJ2-1, with D unclear. This CDR3 is built from 13 residues. Trimming pared 0 bases from V and 5 bases from J, leaving 5 bases between. Germline loops: CDR1 ENHRY, CDR2 SYGVKD. This chain's CDR3 is CAISESEHNEQFF. The CDR3 coding sequence is TGTGCCATCAGTGAGTCAGAGCACAATGAGCAGTTCTTC.

The chain combines TRBV19 with TRBJ1-3; D is unclear. From germline, CDR1 is LNHDA and CDR2 SQIVND (reference sequence). This CDR3 has 14 amino acids. V was clipped by 6 bases and J by 0 bases, with 9 bases between them. CDR3 in DNA: TGTGCCAGTAGACTGACTGGCTCTGGAAACACCATATATTTT. It translates to CASRLTGSGNTIYF.

This rearrangement joins TRBV5-6 to TRBJ2-2, with 7 bases fitting TRBD1. CDR1 is SGHDT, CDR2 YYEEEE, per germline. Trimming removed 3 bases from V and 1 base from J; junction bases left unmatched: 6. CDR3 size: 16 residues. The CDR3 loop reads CASSSDRPKNTGELFF. The DNA for the CDR3 is TGTGCCAGCAGCTCGGACAGGCCGAAGAACACCGGGGAGCTGTTTTTT.

This clone has a single count. This chain uses TRBV19 with TRBJ1-5; TRBD1 agrees at 9 bases. CDR1 and CDR2 (germline): LNHDA, SQIVND (reference sequence). The V and J ends lost 3 bases and 3 bases, in that order; junction bases with no gene match: 3. This CDR3 has 15 amino acids. CDR3 in DNA: TGTGCCAGTAGTATTGGGACAGGGCCCAATCAGCCCCAGCATTTT. It specifies CASSIGTGPNQPQHF.

V and J are TRBV27 and TRBJ2-7, with 11 bases that match TRBD2. Germline V gene sequence: CDR1 MNHEY, CDR2 SMNVEV (reference sequence). The CDR3 consists of 17 residues. V shed 5 bases, J shed 0 bases, and the junction held 9 bases outside the gene matches. The CDR3 is CASSKLAGDSSSYEQYF. The CDR3 bases are TGTGCCAGCAGTAAACTAGCGGGAGACTCGAGCTCCTACGAGCAGTACTTC.

The rearrangement uses TRBV29-1 and TRBJ1-1; the D is unclear. Germline CDR1 reads SQVTM; CDR2 reads ANQGSEA. V gave up 4 bases and J gave up 0 bases, with 9 bases separating them. The CDR3 runs to 13 residues. The CDR3 DNA reads TGCAGCGTTGCTGGCAGGTTGAACACTGAAGCTTTCTTT. This translates into CSVAGRLNTEAFF.

In nucleotides, the CDR3 is TGTGCCACCAGCAGGGGGGGACTATGGGGCGGGGAGCTGTTTTTT. Its translation: CATSRGGLWGGELFF. The chain combines TRBV15 with TRBJ2-2; 7 bases fit TRBD2. CDR3 length equals 15 residues. CDR1 is LNHNV and CDR2 is YYDKDF in the germline V gene (reference sequence). The ends lost 3 bases at V and 7 bases at J; junction bases unmatched: 8.